The clone carrying this T cell receptor (beta chain) was recorded many times. The data were taken from a study of human T cells and chemical hapten exposure. Regarding time point: healthy volunteer bleed at 2 weeks. Total RNA came from unfractionated whole blood. The CDR3 has 15 amino acids. Trimming cost V 4 bases and J 1 base; bases outside gene matches: 3. Germline CDR1 is LGHDT and CDR2 is YNNKEL (reference sequence). From the RACE reads, TCRdb called clonotypes with MiXCR, one entry per CDR3 protein. The sample yields just over 90,000 distinct CDR3 sequences, approximately 10% seen once. This chain joins TRBV3-1 and TRBJ1-1; 10 bases fit TRBD1. The specimen was whole blood. The clonotype was recovered from a female donor in good health. Some clones in this sample may be carry-over from other donors' samples. The CDR3 protein is CASSPRTGGNTEAFF. As DNA, the CDR3 is TGTGCCAGCAGCCCCCGGACAGGGGGGAACACTGAAGCTTTCTTT.